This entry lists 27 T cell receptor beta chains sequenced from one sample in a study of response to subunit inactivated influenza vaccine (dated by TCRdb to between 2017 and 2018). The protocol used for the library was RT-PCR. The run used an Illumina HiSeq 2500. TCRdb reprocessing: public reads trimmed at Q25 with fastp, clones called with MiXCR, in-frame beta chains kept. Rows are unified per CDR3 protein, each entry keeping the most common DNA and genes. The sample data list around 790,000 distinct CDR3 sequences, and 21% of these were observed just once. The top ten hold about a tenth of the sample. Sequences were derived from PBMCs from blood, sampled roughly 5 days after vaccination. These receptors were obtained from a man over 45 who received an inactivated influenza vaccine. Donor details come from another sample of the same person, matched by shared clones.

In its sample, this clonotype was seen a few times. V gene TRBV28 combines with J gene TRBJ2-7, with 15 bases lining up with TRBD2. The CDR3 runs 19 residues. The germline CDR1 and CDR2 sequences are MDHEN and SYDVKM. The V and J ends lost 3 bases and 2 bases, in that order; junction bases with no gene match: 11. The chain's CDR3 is CASSLLPGLAGGLPYEQYF. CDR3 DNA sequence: TGTGCCAGCAGTTTGCTGCCGGGACTAGCGGGAGGCTTACCCTACGAGCAGTACTTC.

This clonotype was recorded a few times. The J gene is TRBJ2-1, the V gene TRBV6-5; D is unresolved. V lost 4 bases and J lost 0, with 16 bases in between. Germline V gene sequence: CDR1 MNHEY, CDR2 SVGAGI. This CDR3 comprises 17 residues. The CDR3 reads CASSSGRWTSSYNEQFF. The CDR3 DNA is TGTGCCAGCAGTTCCGGACGGTGGACGAGCTCCTACAATGAGCAGTTCTTC.

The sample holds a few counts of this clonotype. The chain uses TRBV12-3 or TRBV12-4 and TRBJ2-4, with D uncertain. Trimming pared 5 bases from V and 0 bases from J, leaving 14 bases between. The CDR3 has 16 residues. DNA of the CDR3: TGTGCCAGCAGTCCCCACCAGCAAATAGCCAAAAACATTCAGTACTTC. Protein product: CASSPHQQIAKNIQYF.

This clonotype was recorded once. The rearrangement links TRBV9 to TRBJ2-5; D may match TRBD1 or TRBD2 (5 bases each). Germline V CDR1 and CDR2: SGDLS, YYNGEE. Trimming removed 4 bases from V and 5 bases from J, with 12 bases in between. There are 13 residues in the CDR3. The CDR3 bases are TGTGCCAGCAGCCCCAGAGGGGATGAGACCCAGTACTTC. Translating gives CASSPRGDETQYF.

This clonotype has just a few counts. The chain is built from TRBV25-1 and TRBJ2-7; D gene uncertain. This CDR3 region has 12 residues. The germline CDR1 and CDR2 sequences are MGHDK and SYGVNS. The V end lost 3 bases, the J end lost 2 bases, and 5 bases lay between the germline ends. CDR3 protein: CASSDLAYEQYF. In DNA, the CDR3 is TGTGCCAGCAGTGACCTAGCCTACGAGCAGTACTTC.

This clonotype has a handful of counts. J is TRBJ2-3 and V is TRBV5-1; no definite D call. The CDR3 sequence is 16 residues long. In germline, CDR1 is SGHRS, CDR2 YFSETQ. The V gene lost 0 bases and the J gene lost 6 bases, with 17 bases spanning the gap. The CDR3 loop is CASSLVATTASDTQYF. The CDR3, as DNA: TGCGCCAGCAGCTTGGTGGCAACGACCGCGAGTGATACGCAGTATTTT.

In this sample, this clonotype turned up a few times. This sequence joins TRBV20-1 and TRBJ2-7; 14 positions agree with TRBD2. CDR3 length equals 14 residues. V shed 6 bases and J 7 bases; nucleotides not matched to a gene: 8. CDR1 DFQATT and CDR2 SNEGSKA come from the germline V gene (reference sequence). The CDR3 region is CSAPGLAGVQEQYF. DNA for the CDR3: TGCAGTGCGCCGGGACTAGCGGGAGTACAGGAGCAGTACTTC.

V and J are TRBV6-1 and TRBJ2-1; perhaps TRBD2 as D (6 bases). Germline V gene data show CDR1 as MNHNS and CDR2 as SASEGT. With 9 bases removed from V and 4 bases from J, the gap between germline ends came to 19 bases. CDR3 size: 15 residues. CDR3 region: CASRAVGGKYNEQFF. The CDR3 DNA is TGTGCCAGTAGAGCCGTGGGGGGAAAATACAATGAGCAGTTCTTC.

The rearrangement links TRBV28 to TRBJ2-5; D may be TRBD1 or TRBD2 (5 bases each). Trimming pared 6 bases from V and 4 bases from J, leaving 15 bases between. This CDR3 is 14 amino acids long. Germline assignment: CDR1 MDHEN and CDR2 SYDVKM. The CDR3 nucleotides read TGTGCCAGCAGACTGGACGCAGGGAGAGAGACCCAGTACTTC. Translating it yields CASRLDAGRETQYF.

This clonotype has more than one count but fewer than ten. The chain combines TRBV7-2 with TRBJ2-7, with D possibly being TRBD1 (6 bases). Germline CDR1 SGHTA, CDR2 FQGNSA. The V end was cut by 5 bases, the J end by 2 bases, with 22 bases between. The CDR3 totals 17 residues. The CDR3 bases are TGTGCCAGCAGCCCAGCAGGGGAGTCAGGACTTACCTACGAGCAGTACTTC. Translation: CASSPAGESGLTYEQYF. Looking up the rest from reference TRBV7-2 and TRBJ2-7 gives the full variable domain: GAGVSQSPSNKVTEKGKDVELRCDPISGHTALYWYRQSLGQGLEFLIYFQGNSAPDKSGLPSDRFSAERTGGSVSTLTIQRTQQEDSAVYLCASSPAGESGLTYEQYFGPGTRLTVT.

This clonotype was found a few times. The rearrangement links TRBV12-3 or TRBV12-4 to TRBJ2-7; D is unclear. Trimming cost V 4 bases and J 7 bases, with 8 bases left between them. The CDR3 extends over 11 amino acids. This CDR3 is CASSSGWEQYF. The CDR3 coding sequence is TGTGCCAGCAGTTCTGGGTGGGAGCAGTACTTC.

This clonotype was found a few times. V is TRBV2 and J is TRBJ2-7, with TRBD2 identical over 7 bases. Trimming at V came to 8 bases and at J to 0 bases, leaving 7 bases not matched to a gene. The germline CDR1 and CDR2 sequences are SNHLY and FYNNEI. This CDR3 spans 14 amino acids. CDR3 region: CASEAGALSYEQYF. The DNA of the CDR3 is TGTGCCAGCGAGGCGGGAGCCCTCTCCTACGAGCAGTACTTC. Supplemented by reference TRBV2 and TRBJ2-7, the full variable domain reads EPEVTQTPSHQVTQMGQEVILRCVPISNHLYFYWYRQILGQKVEFLVSFYNNEISEKSEIFDDQFSVERPDGSNFTLKIRSTKLEDSAMYFCASEAGALSYEQYFGPGTRLTVT.

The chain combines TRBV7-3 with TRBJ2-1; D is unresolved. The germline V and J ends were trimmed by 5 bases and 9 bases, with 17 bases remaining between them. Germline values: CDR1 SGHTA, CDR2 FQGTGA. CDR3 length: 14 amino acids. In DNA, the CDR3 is TGTGCCAGCAGCGCGAACCCTCCGACCACTGAGCAGTTCTTC. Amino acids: CASSANPPTTEQFF.

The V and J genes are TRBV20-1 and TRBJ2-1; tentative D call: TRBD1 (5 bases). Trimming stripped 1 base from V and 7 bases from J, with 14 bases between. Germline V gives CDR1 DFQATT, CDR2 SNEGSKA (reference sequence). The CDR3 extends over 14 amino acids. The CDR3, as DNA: TGCAGTGCTAGAGGGAAGGGGTTTGCAAATGAGCAGTTCTTC. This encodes CSARGKGFANEQFF.

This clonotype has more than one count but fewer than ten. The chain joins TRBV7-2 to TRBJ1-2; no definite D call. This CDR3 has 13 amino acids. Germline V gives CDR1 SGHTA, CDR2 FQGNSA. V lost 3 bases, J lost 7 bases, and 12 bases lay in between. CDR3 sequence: CASSFGSRFGYTF. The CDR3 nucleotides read TGTGCCAGCAGCTTCGGCAGCAGGTTTGGCTACACCTTC.

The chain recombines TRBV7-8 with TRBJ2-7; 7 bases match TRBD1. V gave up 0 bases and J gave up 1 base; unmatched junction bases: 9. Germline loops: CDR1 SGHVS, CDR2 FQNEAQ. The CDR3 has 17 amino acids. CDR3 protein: CASSLAVLGQVSYEQYF. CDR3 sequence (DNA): TGTGCCAGCAGCTTAGCTGTTTTAGGACAGGTTTCCTACGAGCAGTACTTC.

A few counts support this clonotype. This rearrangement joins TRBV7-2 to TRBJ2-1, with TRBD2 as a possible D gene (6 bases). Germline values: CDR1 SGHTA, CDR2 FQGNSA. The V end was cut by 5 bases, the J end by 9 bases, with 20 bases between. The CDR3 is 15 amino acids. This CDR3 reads CASSPWDWAAGEQFF. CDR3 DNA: TGTGCCAGCAGCCCGTGGGACTGGGCCGCTGGTGAGCAGTTCTTC.

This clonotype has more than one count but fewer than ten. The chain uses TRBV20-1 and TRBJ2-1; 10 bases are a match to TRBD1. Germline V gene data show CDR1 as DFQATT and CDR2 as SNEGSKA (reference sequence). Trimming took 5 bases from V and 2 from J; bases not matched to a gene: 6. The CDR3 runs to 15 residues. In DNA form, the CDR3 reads TGCAGTGCTCGTCCCGGGACAGGGGCCTACAATGAGCAGTTCTTC. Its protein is CSARPGTGAYNEQFF.

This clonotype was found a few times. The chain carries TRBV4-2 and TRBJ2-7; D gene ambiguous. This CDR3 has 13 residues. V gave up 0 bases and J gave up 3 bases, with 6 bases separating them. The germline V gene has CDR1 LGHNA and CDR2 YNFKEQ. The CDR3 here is CASSQDMSYEQYF. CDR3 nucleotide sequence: TGTGCCAGCAGCCAAGATATGAGCTACGAGCAGTACTTC.

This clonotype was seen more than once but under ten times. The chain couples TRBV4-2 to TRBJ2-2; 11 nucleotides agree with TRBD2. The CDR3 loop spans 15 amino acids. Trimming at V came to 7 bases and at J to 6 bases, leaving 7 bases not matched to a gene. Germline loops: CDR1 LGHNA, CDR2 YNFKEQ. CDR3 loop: CASTTSGSIAGELFF. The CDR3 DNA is TGTGCCAGCACAACTAGCGGGAGTATCGCCGGGGAGCTGTTTTTT.

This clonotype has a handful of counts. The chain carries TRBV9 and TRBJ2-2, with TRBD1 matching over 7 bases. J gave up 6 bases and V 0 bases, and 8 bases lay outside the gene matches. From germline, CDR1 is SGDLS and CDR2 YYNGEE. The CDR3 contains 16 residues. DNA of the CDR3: TGTGCCAGCAGCGTAGGGCCCCTGACAGGGTCCGGGGAGCTGTTTTTT. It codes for CASSVGPLTGSGELFF.

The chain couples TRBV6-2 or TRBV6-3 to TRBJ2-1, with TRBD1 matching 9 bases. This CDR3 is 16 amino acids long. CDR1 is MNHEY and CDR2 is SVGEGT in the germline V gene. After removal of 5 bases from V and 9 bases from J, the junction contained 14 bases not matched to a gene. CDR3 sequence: CASSPVAGTGKSEQFF. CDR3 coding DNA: TGTGCCAGCAGTCCTGTTGCCGGGACAGGGAAGAGTGAGCAGTTCTTC.

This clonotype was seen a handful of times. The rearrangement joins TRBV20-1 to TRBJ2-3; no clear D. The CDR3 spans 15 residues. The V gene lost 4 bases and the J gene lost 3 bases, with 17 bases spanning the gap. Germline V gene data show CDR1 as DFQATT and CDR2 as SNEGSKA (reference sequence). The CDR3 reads CSAIDRLRLTDTQYF. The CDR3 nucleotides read TGCAGTGCTATCGACCGCCTCCGTCTAACAGATACGCAGTATTTT.

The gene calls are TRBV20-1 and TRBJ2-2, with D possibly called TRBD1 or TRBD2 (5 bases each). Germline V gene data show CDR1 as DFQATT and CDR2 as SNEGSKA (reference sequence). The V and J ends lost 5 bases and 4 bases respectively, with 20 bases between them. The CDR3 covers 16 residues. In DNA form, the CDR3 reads TGCAGTGCTGGGGACCGGGACGCCCACTTCACCGGGGAGCTGTTTTTT. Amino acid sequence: CSAGDRDAHFTGELFF.

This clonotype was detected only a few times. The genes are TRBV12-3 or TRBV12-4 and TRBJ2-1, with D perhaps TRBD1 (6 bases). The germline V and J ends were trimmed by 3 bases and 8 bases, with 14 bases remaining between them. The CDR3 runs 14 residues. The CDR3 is CASSFGADRYEQFF. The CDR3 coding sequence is TGTGCCAGCAGTTTTGGGGCTGACAGGTATGAGCAGTTCTTC.

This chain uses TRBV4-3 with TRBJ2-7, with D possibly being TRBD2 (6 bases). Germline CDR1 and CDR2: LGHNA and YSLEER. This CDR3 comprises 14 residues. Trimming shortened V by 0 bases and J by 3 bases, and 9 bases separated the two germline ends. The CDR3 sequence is CASSQDRGIYEQYF. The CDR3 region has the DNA TGCGCCAGCAGCCAAGACCGGGGGATCTACGAGCAGTACTTC.

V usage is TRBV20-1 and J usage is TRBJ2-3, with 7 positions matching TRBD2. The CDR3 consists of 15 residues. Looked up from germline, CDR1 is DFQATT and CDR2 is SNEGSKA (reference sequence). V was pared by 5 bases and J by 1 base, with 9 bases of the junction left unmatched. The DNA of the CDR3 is TGCAGTGCTCCCATGGGGGGGTATGGCACAGATACGCAGTATTTT. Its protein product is CSAPMGGYGTDTQYF.